Listed here is a single T cell receptor beta chain. With 0 bases removed from V and 2 bases from J, the gap between germline ends came to 12 bases. The CDR3 totals 16 residues. CDR1 is SGHNT and CDR2 is YYREEE in the germline V gene (reference sequence). The sample belongs to a study of blood T cell repertoires in COVID-19. As for the study in general: Acute and convalescent COVID-19 specimens originated in the United States, Italy and Spain.

As handled by the study authors: Estimation of nucleated cell counts was performed using reference gene primer amplification. Some clones are missing from TCRdb's copy, which holds only in-frame ones; the method was immunoSEQ multiplex PCR. V, J and clone size are taken as reported in that table, and D and trimming were inferred from the DNA itself. The data contain a few hundred thousand clones, roughly 88% of them singletons. The origin of this receptor is a man of 80 years or more with acute or convalescent COVID-19. The specimen sequenced was peripheral blood. This rearrangement joins TRBV5-4 to TRBJ1-3; D remains ambiguous. The CDR3 loop reads CASSLDGPSTGNTIYF. The CDR3 DNA sequence: TGTGCCAGCAGCTTGGATGGGCCCAGCACTGGAAACACCATATATTTT.